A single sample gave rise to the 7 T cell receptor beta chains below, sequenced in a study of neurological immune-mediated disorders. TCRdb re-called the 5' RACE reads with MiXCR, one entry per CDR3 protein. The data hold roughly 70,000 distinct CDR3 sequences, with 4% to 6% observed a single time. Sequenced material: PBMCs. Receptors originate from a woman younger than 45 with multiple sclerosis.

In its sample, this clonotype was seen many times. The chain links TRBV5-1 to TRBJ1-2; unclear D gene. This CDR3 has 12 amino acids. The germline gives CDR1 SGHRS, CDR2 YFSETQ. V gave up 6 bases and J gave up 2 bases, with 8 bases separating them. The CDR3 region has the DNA TGCGCCAGCACGGAAACAAACTATGGCTACACCTTC. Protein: CASTETNYGYTF.

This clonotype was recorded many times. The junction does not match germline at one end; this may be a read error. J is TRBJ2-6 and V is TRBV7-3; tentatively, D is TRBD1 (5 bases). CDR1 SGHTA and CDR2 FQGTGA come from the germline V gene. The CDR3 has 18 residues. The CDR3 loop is CASSLTFGASSGAKVLTF. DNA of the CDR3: TGTGCCAGCAGCTTAACGTTTGGTGCCAGCTCTGGGGCCAAAGTCCTGACTTTC. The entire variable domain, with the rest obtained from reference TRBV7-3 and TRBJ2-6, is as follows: GAGVSQTPSNKVTEKGKYVELRCDPISGHTALYWYRQSLGQGPEFLIYFQGTGAADDSGLPNDRFFAVRPEGSVSTLKIQRTERGDSAVYLCASSLTFGASSGAKVLTFGAGSRLTVL.

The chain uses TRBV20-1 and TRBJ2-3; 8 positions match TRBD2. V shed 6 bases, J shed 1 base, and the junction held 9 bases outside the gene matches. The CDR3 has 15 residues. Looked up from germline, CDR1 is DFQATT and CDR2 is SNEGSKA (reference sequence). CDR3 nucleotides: TGCAGTGCCTCAACCAGCGGGGGCCGCACAGATACGCAGTATTTT. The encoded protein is CSASTSGGRTDTQYF.

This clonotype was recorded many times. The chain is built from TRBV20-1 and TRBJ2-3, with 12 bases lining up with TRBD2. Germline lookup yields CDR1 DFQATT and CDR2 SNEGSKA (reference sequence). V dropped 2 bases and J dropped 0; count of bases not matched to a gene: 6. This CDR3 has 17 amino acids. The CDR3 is CSARSPGTSGSTDTQYF. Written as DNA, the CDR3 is TGCAGTGCTAGAAGTCCCGGGACTAGCGGGAGCACAGATACGCAGTATTTT.

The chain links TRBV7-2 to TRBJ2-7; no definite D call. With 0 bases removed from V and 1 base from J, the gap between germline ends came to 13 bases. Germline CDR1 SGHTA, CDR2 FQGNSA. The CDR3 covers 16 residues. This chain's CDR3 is CASSLASSATSYEQYF. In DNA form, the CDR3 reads TGTGCCAGCAGCTTAGCCTCCTCGGCTACATCCTACGAGCAGTACTTC.

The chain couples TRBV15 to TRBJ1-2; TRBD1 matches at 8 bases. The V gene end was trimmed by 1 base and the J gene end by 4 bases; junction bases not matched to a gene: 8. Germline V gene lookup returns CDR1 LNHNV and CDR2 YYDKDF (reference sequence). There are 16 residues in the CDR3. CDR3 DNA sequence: TGTGCCACCAGCAGAGTTATAGGACAGGGCAGCTATGGCTACACCTTC. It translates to CATSRVIGQGSYGYTF.

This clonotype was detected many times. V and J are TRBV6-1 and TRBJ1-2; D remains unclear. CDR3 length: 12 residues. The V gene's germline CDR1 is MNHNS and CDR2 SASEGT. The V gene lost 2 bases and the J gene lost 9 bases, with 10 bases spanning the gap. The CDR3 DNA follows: TGTGCCAGCAGTGAATCAAGGATGAGCTACACCTTC. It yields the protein CASSESRMSYTF.